The source of this TCR beta chain is a study of CXCR3-negative and CXCR3-positive naive CD8 T cells. Overall study: TRB reads totalled about 140 million, about 1.5 +/- 0.3 million per library.

Study-wide results and limits: Cryopreservation partially decreased CXCR3 expression, and most assays used fresh PBMCs. The TRBV-TRBJ usage of naive CXCR3-negative and CXCR3-positive cells was similar, but that of memory cells differed.

The authors prepared UMI-labeled TRB cDNA libraries by 5' RACE. TCRdb re-called the 5' RACE reads and catalogs CDR3 proteins one per entry, DNA excluded. The repertoire table contains around 47,000 distinct CDR3 sequences. Points on this clonotype: The target antigen is unknown.

In triplicate, each CD8+ T cell subset was sorted at under 350,000 cells per replicate. Looked up from germline, CDR1 is MGHDK and CDR2 is SYGVNS. CDR3 length equals 12 residues. The TCR sequence derives from a human donor in good health. Some clones in this sample may be carry-over from other donors' samples. Sequenced input: memory CD8+ T cells from blood. The chain employs TRBV25-1 and TRBJ2-7. CDR3 sequence: CASRDGPYEQYF.